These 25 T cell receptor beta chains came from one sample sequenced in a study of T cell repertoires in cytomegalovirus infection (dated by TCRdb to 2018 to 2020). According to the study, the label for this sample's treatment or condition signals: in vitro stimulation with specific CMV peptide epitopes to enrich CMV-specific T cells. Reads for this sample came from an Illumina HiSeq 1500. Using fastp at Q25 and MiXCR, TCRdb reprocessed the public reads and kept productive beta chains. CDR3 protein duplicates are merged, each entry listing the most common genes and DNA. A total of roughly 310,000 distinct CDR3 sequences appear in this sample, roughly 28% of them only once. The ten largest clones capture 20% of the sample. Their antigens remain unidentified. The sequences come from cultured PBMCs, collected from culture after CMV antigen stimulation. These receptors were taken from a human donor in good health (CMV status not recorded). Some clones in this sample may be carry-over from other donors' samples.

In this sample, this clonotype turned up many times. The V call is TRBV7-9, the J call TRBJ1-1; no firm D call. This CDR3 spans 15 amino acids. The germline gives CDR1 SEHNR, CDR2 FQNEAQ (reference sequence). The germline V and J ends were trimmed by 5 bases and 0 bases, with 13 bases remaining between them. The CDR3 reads CASSPRDKLNTEAFF. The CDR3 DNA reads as TGTGCCAGCAGCCCCCGAGACAAGCTGAACACTGAAGCTTTCTTT.

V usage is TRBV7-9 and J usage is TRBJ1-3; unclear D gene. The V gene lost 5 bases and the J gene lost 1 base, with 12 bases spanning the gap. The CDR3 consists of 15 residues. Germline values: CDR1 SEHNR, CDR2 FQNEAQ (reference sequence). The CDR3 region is CASSGQTRSGNTIYF. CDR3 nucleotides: TGTGCCAGCAGCGGCCAAACCAGATCTGGAAACACCATATATTTT.

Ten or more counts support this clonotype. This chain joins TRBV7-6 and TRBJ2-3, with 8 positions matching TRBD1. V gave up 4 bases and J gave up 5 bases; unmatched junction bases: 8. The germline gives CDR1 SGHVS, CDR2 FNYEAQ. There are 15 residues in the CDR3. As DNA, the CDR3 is TGTGCCAGCAGCTCCTTTCGGACAGGGCAAGATACGCAGTATTTT. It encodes CASSSFRTGQDTQYF.

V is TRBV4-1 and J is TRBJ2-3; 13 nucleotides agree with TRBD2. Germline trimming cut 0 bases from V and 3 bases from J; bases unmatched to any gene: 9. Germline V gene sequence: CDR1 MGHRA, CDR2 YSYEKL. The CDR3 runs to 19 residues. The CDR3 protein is CASSQDLGLAGDKTDTQYF. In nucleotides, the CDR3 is TGCGCCAGCAGCCAAGATCTCGGACTAGCGGGAGATAAGACAGATACGCAGTATTTT.

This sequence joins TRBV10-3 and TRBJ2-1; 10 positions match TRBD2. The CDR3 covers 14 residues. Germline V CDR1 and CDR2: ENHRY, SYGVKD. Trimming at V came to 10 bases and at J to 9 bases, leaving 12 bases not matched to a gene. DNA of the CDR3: TGTGCCACCTTAACCGGGACTAGCGCCGGTGAGCAGTTCTTC. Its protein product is CATLTGTSAGEQFF.

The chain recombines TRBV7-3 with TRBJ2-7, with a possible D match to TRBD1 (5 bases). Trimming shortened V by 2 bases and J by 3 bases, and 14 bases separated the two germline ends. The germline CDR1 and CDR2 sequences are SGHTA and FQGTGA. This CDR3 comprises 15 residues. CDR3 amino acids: CASSLEQVTHYEQYF. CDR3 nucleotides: TGTGCCAGCAGCTTAGAACAGGTAACCCACTACGAGCAGTACTTC.

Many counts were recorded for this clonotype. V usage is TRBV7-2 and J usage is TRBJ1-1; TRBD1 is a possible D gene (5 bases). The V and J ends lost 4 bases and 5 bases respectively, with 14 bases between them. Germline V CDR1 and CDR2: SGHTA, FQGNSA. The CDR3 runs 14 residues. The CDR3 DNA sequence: TGTGCCAGCAGCTCCCATGGGGCGAGGACTGAAGCTTTCTTT. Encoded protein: CASSSHGARTEAFF.

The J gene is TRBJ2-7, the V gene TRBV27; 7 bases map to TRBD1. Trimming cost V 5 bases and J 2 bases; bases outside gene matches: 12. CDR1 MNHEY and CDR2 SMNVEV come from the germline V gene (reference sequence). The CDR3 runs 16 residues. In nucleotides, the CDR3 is TGTGCCAGCAGTGATTCTCGACAGGGCAGTACCTACGAGCAGTACTTC. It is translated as CASSDSRQGSTYEQYF.

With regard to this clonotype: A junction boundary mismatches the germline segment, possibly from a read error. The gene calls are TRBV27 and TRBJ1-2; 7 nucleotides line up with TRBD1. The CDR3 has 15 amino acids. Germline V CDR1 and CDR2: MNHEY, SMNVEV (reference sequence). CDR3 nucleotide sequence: TGTGCCAGCAGTGTCACAGGGGCCGCTAACTATGGCTACTCCTTC. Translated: CASSVTGAANYGYSF.

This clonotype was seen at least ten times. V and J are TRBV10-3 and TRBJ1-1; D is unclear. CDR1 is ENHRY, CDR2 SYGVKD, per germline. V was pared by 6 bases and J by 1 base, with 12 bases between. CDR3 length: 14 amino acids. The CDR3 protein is CAIRRPKGNTEAFF. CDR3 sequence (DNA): TGTGCCATCAGAAGACCGAAGGGGAACACTGAAGCTTTCTTT.

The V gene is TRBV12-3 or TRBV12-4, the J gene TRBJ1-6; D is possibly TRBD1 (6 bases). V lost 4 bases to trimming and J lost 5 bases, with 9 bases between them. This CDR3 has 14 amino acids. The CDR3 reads CASSYRENNSPLHF. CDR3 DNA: TGTGCCAGCAGTTACAGGGAAAATAATTCACCCCTCCACTTT.

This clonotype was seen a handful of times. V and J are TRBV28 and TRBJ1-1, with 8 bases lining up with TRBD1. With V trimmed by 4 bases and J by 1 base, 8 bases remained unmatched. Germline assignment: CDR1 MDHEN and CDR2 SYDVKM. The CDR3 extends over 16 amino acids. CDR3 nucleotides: TGTGCCAGCAGTTCCCCCGCCGGGACAGGGAACACTGAAGCTTTCTTT. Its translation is CASSSPAGTGNTEAFF.

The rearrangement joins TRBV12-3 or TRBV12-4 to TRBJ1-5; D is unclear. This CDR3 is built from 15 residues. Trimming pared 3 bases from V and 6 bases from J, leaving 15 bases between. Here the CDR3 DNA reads TGTGCCAGCAGTTTTCGCAGGAGGGCTAGTCAGCCCCAGCATTTT. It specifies CASSFRRRASQPQHF.

CDR3 nucleotides: TGTGCCAGCAGCACAGGGCAGGGTTCAGATACGCAGTATTTT. The encoded protein is CASSTGQGSDTQYF. The rearrangement links TRBV7-9 to TRBJ2-3, with D tentatively TRBD1 (6 bases). Germline CDR1 and CDR2: SEHNR and FQNEAQ (reference sequence). The length of the CDR3 is 14 residues. V gave up 5 bases and J gave up 4 bases, with 13 bases separating them. The entire variable domain, with the rest obtained from reference TRBV7-9 and TRBJ2-3, is as follows: DTGVSQNPRHKITKRGQNVTFRCDPISEHNRLYWYRQTLGQGPEFLTYFQNEAQLEKSRLLSDRFSAERPKGSFSTLEIQRTEQGDSAMYLCASSTGQGSDTQYFGPGTRLTVL.

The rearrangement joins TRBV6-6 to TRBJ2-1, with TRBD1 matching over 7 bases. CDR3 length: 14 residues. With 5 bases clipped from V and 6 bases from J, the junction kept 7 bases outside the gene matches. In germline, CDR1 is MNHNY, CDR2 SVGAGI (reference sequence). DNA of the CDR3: TGTGCCAGCAGTGCAAGGAACAGGGGCAATGAGCAGTTCTTC. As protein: CASSARNRGNEQFF.

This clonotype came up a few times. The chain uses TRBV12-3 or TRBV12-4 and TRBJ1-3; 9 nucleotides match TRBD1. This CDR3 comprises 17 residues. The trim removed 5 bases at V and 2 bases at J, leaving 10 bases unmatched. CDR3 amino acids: CASSHIDRGGPGNTIYF. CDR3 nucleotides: TGTGCCAGCAGTCACATCGACAGGGGGGGGCCTGGAAACACCATATATTTT.

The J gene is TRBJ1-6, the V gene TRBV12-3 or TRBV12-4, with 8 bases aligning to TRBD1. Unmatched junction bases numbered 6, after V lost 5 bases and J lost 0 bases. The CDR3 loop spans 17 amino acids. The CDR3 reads CASSPPTGVSYNSPLHF. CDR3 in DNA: TGTGCCAGCAGTCCCCCGACAGGGGTCTCCTATAATTCACCCCTCCACTTT.

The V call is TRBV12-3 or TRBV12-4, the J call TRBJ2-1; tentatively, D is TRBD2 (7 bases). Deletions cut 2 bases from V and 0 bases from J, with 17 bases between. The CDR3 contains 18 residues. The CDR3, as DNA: TGTGCCAGCAGTTTAATCTCGGGGGGCCTGGGCTCCTACAATGAGCAGTTCTTC. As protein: CASSLISGGLGSYNEQFF.

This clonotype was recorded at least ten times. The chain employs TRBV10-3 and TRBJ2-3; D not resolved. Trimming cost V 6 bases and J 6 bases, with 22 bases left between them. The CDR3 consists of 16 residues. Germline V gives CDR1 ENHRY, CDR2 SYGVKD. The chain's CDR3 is CAIRNKVGINPDTQYF. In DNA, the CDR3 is TGTGCCATCAGAAATAAAGTAGGCATCAATCCCGATACGCAGTATTTT.

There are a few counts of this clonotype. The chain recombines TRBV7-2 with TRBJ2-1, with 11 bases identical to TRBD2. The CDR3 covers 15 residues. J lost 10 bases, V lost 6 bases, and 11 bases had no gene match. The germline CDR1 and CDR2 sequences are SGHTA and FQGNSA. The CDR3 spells CASRRLAGPTKEQFF. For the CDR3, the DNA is TGTGCCAGCAGACGACTAGCGGGGCCGACAAAGGAGCAGTTCTTC.

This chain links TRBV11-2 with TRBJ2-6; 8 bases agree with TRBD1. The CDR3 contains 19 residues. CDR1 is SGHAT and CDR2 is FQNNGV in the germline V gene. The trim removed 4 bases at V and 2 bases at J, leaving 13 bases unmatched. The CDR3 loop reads CASSSQTGATQAGANVLTF. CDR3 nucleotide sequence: TGTGCCAGCAGCTCGCAGACAGGGGCAACCCAGGCTGGGGCCAACGTCCTGACTTTC.

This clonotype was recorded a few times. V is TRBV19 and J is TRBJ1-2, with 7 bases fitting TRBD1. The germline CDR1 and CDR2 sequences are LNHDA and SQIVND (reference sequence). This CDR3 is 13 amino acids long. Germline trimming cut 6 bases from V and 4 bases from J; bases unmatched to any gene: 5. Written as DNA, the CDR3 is TGTGCCAGTAGGCATTGGGACAGCTATGGCTACACCTTC. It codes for CASRHWDSYGYTF.

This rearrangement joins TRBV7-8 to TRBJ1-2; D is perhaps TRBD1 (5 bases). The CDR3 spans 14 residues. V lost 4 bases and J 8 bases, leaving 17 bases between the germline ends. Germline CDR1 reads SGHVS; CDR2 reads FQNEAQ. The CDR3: CASSYAEGNAGYTF. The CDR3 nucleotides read TGTGCCAGCAGCTATGCGGAGGGGAATGCAGGCTACACCTTC.

The CDR3 here is CASSQDTRTSGVAGELFF. As DNA, the CDR3 is TGTGCCAGCAGCCAAGATACAAGGACTAGCGGGGTCGCCGGGGAGCTGTTTTTT. The V and J genes are TRBV4-2 and TRBJ2-2; 12 bases are a match to TRBD2. Germline CDR1 is LGHNA and CDR2 is YNFKEQ. The CDR3 is 18 residues long. V shed 0 bases and J 6 bases; nucleotides not matched to a gene: 8.

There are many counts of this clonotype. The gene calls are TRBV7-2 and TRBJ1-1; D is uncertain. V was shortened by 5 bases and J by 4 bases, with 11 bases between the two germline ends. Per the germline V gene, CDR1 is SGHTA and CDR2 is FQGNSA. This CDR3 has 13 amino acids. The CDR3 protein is CASSVFERTEAFF. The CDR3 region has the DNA TGTGCCAGCAGCGTATTTGAGCGCACTGAAGCTTTCTTT.